Below are 31 T cell receptor beta chains sequenced from a single sample in a study of T cell changes during pregnancy in multiple sclerosis. TCRdb's table, derived via immunoSEQ multiplex PCR, lists solely in-frame clones and lacks some. The sample lists tens of thousands of clones; about 92% were seen once. The sample was peripheral blood, taken after pregnancy. These receptors all stem from a female donor with multiple sclerosis, enrolled in a pregnancy study.

This clone was counted between two and nine times. The chain couples TRBV11-2 to TRBJ1-1; D is unresolved. Trimming took 2 bases from V and 10 from J, leaving 14 bases between them. Germline CDR1 reads SGHAT; CDR2 reads FQNNGV. The CDR3 totals 13 residues. The CDR3 DNA reads TGTGCCAGCAGCTTAAACCAGGCCATAGGAGCTTTCTTT. Its protein is CASSLNQAIGAFF.

This clone was picked up one time. The chain employs TRBV30 and TRBJ2-5; 9 nucleotides agree with TRBD1. Germline V gives CDR1 GTSNPN, CDR2 SVGIG (reference sequence). With 4 bases clipped from V and 1 base from J, the junction kept 13 bases outside the gene matches. This CDR3 spans 17 amino acids. The CDR3 loop is CAWIGQLDRGFQETQYF. The CDR3 coding sequence is TGTGCCTGGATAGGGCAATTGGACAGGGGATTCCAAGAGACCCAGTACTTC.

The chain joins TRBV7-6 to TRBJ1-1; TRBD1 might be the D (5 bases). Germline loops: CDR1 SGHVS, CDR2 FNYEAQ. V lost 5 bases and J lost 1, with 17 bases in between. The CDR3 is made up of 16 amino acids. In DNA, the CDR3 is TGTGCCAGCAGCGGGTGGGGTGGCAGGGCGAACACTGAAGCTTTCTTT. Translating gives CASSGWGGRANTEAFF.

The gene calls are TRBV19 and TRBJ1-1; the match to TRBD1 covers 9 bases. Germline V gene sequence: CDR1 LNHDA, CDR2 SQIVND (reference sequence). The trim removed 4 bases at V and 11 bases at J, leaving 5 bases unmatched. The CDR3 runs to 12 residues. The CDR3 DNA sequence: TGTGCCAGTAGTACTACAGGGGGCGATGCTTTCTTT. Amino acid sequence: CASSTTGGDAFF.

The chain links TRBV4-3 to TRBJ1-5; D might be TRBD1 (6 bases). Trimming shortened V by 6 bases and J by 1 base, and 16 bases separated the two germline ends. The CDR3 loop spans 16 amino acids. Germline-derived CDR1 and CDR2 are LGHNA and YSLEER. The CDR3 bases are TGCGCCAGCAGTCGGACAGCCATGTTCAGCAATCAGCCCCAGCATTTT. Amino acid sequence: CASSRTAMFSNQPQHF.

The J gene is TRBJ1-2, the V gene TRBV6-1; TRBD1 aligns across 9 bases. From germline, CDR1 is MNHNS and CDR2 SASEGT. With 6 bases clipped from V and 8 bases from J, the junction kept 10 bases outside the gene matches. The CDR3 has 14 amino acids. CDR3 residues: CASRGTGGLHGYTF. In DNA, the CDR3 is TGTGCCAGCAGAGGAACAGGGGGCCTCCACGGCTACACCTTC.

The V and J genes are TRBV11-2 and TRBJ2-7, with 9 bases matching TRBD1. The CDR3 has 14 residues. V was clipped by 5 bases and J by 7 bases; unmatched bases: 9. Germline lookup yields CDR1 SGHAT and CDR2 FQNNGV. The CDR3 protein is CASSTGQGLEEQYF. The CDR3 DNA is TGTGCCAGCAGCACGGGACAGGGATTAGAGGAGCAGTACTTC.

The rearrangement links TRBV27 to TRBJ1-5; no clear D. The V gene's germline CDR1 is MNHEY and CDR2 SMNVEV (reference sequence). V was shortened by 5 bases and J by 9 bases, with 17 bases between the two germline ends. The CDR3 is 14 amino acids. The DNA for the CDR3 is TGTGCCAGCAGTGGAGGATTCGTTCTCTGGCCCCAGCATTTT. It yields the protein CASSGGFVLWPQHF.

This chain uses TRBV19 with TRBJ1-1, with D possibly TRBD1 on 5 matching bases. CDR1 and CDR2 (germline): LNHDA, SQIVND (reference sequence). The CDR3 sequence is 14 residues long. V lost 6 bases to trimming and J lost 1 base, with 12 bases between them. The CDR3 DNA is TGTGCCAGTAGGCGCGGGGACTGGAACACTGAAGCTTTCTTT. Its protein is CASRRGDWNTEAFF.

This clone was counted only a few times. The genes are TRBV7-2 and TRBJ1-6, with D unclear. V lost 5 bases and J lost 5, with 10 bases in between. The CDR3 totals 14 residues. The germline V gene has CDR1 SGHTA and CDR2 FQGNSA. CDR3 nucleotides: TGTGCCAGCAGCGTCGTAAGCGATAATTCACCCCTCCACTTT. Protein sequence: CASSVVSDNSPLHF.

The V gene is TRBV29-1, the J gene TRBJ1-4; unclear D gene. Germline V lookup: CDR1 SQVTM, CDR2 ANQGSEA. V gave up 6 bases and J gave up 0 bases, with 8 bases separating them. CDR3 length: 13 residues. For the CDR3, the DNA is TGCAGCGTCGGGATCACAACTAATGAAAAACTGTTTTTT. Protein product: CSVGITTNEKLFF.

The chain joins TRBV19 to TRBJ1-5, with TRBD1 as a possible D gene (6 bases). Trimming pared 3 bases from V and 2 bases from J, leaving 11 bases between. The CDR3 consists of 15 residues. Germline V gives CDR1 LNHDA, CDR2 SQIVND (reference sequence). The CDR3 region is CASSMGAAGNQPQHF. The CDR3 nucleotides are TGTGCCAGTAGTATGGGGGCTGCCGGCAATCAGCCCCAGCATTTT.

As regards this clone: This sample also contains other DNA sequences that code for the same CDR3. This chain joins TRBV5-1 and TRBJ2-3; 12 nucleotides line up with TRBD2. The CDR3 is made up of 16 amino acids. V trimming: 0 bases; J trimming: 1 base; junction bases outside the gene matches: 0. Germline assignment: CDR1 SGHRS and CDR2 YFSETQ. CDR3 sequence: CASSLGLAGGTDTQYF. CDR3 DNA sequence: TGCGCCAGCAGCTTGGGACTAGCGGGGGGCACAGATACGCAGTATTTT. Full variable domain (missing parts from reference TRBV5-1 and TRBJ2-3): KAGVTQTPRYLIKTRGQQVTLSCSPISGHRSVSWYQQTPGQGLQFLFEYFSETQRNKGNFPGRFSGRQFSNSRSEMNVSTLELGDSALYLCASSLGLAGGTDTQYFGPGTRLTVL.

J is TRBJ2-7 and V is TRBV27; 10 bases align to TRBD2. J was trimmed by 4 bases and V by 6 bases; bases with no gene match: 9. The CDR3 is 15 amino acids. Germline-derived CDR1 and CDR2 are MNHEY and SMNVEV (reference sequence). The DNA for the CDR3 is TGTGCCAGCAGACTCGGGCTAGCGGGGGAGTACGAGCAGTACTTC. Amino acids: CASRLGLAGEYEQYF.

V usage is TRBV2 and J usage is TRBJ1-4; TRBD1 matches at 7 bases. Losses at the gene ends were 1 base for V and 10 bases for J; bases not matched to a gene: 9. Germline CDR1 and CDR2: SNHLY and FYNNEI. This CDR3 is 15 amino acids long. CDR3 DNA: TGTGCCAGCAGTGAAGTTTCAGGGGACAGCGGAAAACTGTTTTTT. It is translated as CASSEVSGDSGKLFF.

V and J are TRBV7-3 and TRBJ2-7; D possibly corresponds to TRBD1 (6 bases). The V and J ends lost 5 bases and 4 bases respectively, with 18 bases between them. CDR3 length: 15 amino acids. The germline CDR1 and CDR2 sequences are SGHTA and FQGTGA. CDR3 residues: CASSAGVSPSYEQYF. The DNA of the CDR3 is TGTGCCAGCAGCGCAGGGGTTTCGCCTTCTTACGAGCAGTACTTC.

V usage is TRBV15 and J usage is TRBJ1-2; D gene unclear. The germline V gene has CDR1 LNHNV and CDR2 YYDKDF (reference sequence). The V gene lost 0 bases and the J gene lost 5 bases, with 10 bases spanning the gap. The CDR3 spans 14 residues. The CDR3 region is CATSRDRGEYGYTF. The CDR3, as DNA: TGTGCCACCAGCAGAGATCGTGGAGAGTATGGCTACACCTTC. Looking up the rest from reference TRBV15 and TRBJ1-2 gives the full variable domain: DAMVIQNPRYQVTQFGKPVTLSCSQTLNHNVMYWYQQKSSQAPKLLFHYYDKDFNNEADTPDNFQSRRPNTSFCFLDIRSPGLGDTAMYLCATSRDRGEYGYTFGSGTRLTVV.

This clone was seen a handful of times. The V call is TRBV19, the J call TRBJ2-5; possible D gene TRBD1, 8 bases. The V gene's germline CDR1 is LNHDA and CDR2 SQIVND (reference sequence). The ends were cut back, 2 bases at V and 5 bases at J, with 15 bases in the middle. The CDR3 is 15 residues long. The CDR3 DNA is TGTGCCAGTAGTATAACAGGGGGGGACTTTGAGACCCAGTACTTC. Translating gives CASSITGGDFETQYF.

The chain uses TRBV10-3 and TRBJ2-1, with 8 bases aligning to TRBD1. The V and J ends lost 6 bases and 0 bases, in that order; junction bases with no gene match: 4. The germline gives CDR1 ENHRY, CDR2 SYGVKD. The CDR3 loop spans 15 amino acids. The CDR3 region has the DNA TGTGCCATCAGGAGGACAGGGAGCTCCTACAATGAGCAGTTCTTC. This translates into CAIRRTGSSYNEQFF.

In this sample, this clone turned up once. This chain uses TRBV5-6 with TRBJ2-1, with unresolved D. CDR3 length: 15 residues. Germline lookup yields CDR1 SGHDT and CDR2 YYEEEE. V lost 0 bases to trimming and J lost 0 bases, with 7 bases between them. The CDR3 is CASSLGRSSYNEQFF. In DNA, the CDR3 is TGTGCCAGCAGCTTGGGACGGAGCTCCTACAATGAGCAGTTCTTC.

This chain connects TRBV29-1 to TRBJ1-2; no firm D call. CDR1 is SQVTM, CDR2 ANQGSEA, per germline. Trimming removed 8 bases at V and 2 bases at J, with 12 bases between. The CDR3 consists of 12 residues. The CDR3 DNA reads as TGCAGCTCCCTCGCAGTCAACTATGGCTACACCTTC. It specifies CSSLAVNYGYTF.

The chain combines TRBV7-2 with TRBJ1-6; possibly TRBD1 for D (5 bases). V lost 2 bases to trimming and J lost 1 base, with 6 bases between them. Germline CDR1 reads SGHTA; CDR2 reads FQGNSA. The CDR3 is 15 residues long. DNA of the CDR3: TGTGCCAGCAGCTTACAGGGTTCCTATAATTCACCCCTCCACTTT. Its protein product is CASSLQGSYNSPLHF.

The rearrangement links TRBV6-4 to TRBJ1-5, with 7 bases fitting TRBD1. This CDR3 comprises 17 residues. J was trimmed by 0 bases and V by 4 bases; bases with no gene match: 9. Germline lookup yields CDR1 MRHNA and CDR2 SNTAGT. This CDR3 reads CASSAELTGHSNQPQHF. The CDR3 nucleotides read TGTGCCAGCAGTGCCGAACTGACAGGGCATAGCAATCAGCCCCAGCATTTT.

The chain combines TRBV2 with TRBJ2-5, with TRBD2 identical over 13 bases. Germline CDR1 SNHLY, CDR2 FYNNEI. The CDR3 is 17 residues long. The V gene end was trimmed by 4 bases and the J gene end by 4 bases; junction bases not matched to a gene: 9. DNA of the CDR3: TGTGCCAGCAGTGCTTGGACTAGCGGGAGTTCCGCAGAGACCCAGTACTTC. It encodes CASSAWTSGSSAETQYF.

This rearrangement joins TRBV4-3 to TRBJ2-6, with 7 bases lining up with TRBD1. The junction had 3 bases not matched to a gene; V was cut back by 1 base and J by 6 bases. The CDR3 runs 15 residues. CDR1 is LGHNA and CDR2 is YSLEER in the germline V gene. CDR3 protein: CASSQGQGEANVLTF. The CDR3 nucleotides are TGCGCCAGCAGCCAAGGACAGGGTGAGGCCAACGTCCTGACTTTC.

The chain links TRBV29-1 to TRBJ2-7, with D perhaps TRBD2 (7 bases). The CDR3 is 13 amino acids. Between the trimmed V and J ends, which lost 7 bases and 6 bases, there was a span of 19 bases. Germline V CDR1 and CDR2: SQVTM, ANQGSEA. The CDR3: CSARGGILGEQYF. The CDR3 nucleotides read TGCAGCGCTAGGGGGGGGATCTTGGGCGAGCAGTACTTC.

V gene TRBV9 combines with J gene TRBJ2-5; weak D call: TRBD1 (7 bases). CDR1 SGDLS and CDR2 YYNGEE come from the germline V gene. This CDR3 is built from 16 residues. V was cut by 6 bases and J by 4 bases, with 22 bases left in between. The chain's CDR3 is CASTLNGGGLGETQYF. CDR3 coding DNA: TGTGCCAGCACCTTAAATGGAGGGGGCCTGGGAGAGACCCAGTACTTC.

The chain has TRBV11-2 and TRBJ2-7, with 14 bases identical to TRBD2. The ends lost 3 bases at V and 7 bases at J; junction bases unmatched: 5. This CDR3 has 15 amino acids. Germline V lookup: CDR1 SGHAT, CDR2 FQNNGV. The CDR3 spells CASSLTSGGEIEQYF. The CDR3 bases are TGTGCCAGCAGCTTGACTAGCGGGGGGGAAATAGAGCAGTACTTC.

The chain recombines TRBV2 with TRBJ2-1; tentatively, D is TRBD2 (5 bases). The CDR3 covers 14 residues. V dropped 6 bases and J dropped 7 bases, with 16 bases sitting between them. CDR1 and CDR2 from the germline V gene are SNHLY and FYNNEI. The CDR3 is CASRRLTSGNEQFF. CDR3 nucleotides: TGTGCCAGCAGGCGTCTGACCTCGGGGAATGAGCAGTTCTTC.

The chain carries TRBV5-8 and TRBJ1-2, with D possibly being TRBD1 (6 bases). The CDR3 is 15 residues long. CDR1 is SGHTS, CDR2 YDEGEE, per germline. V lost 1 base and J lost 5, with 15 bases in between. This CDR3 reads CASSLSRQASYGYTF. The CDR3 DNA reads as TGTGCCAGCAGCTTGTCCCGACAGGCCAGTTATGGCTACACCTTC. Combining the CDR3 with reference TRBV5-8 and TRBJ1-2 gives the whole variable domain EAGVTQSPTHLIKTRGQQATLRCSPISGHTSVYWYQQALGLGLQFLLWYDEGEERNRGNFPPRFSGRQFPNYSSELNVNALELEDSALYLCASSLSRQASYGYTFGSGTRLTVV.

The gene calls are TRBV7-9 and TRBJ1-5; 7 bases line up with TRBD1. The CDR3 spans 16 residues. Germline V gene lookup returns CDR1 SEHNR and CDR2 FQNEAQ (reference sequence). The V gene end was trimmed by 0 bases and the J gene end by 10 bases; junction bases not matched to a gene: 12. CDR3 coding DNA: TGTGCCAGCAGCTTAGCGCGCCAGGGGGTTCCCGATCCCCAGCATTTT. Translation gives CASSLARQGVPDPQHF.